Listed here is a single T cell receptor beta chain. What it binds is not known. The data were obtained in a study of graft-versus-host responses after intestinal transplantation. As for the study in general: Following induction with anti-thymocyte globulin, all recipients were given tacrolimus and steroids for two to three years.

Per the germline V gene, CDR1 is MNHEY and CDR2 is SMNVEV (reference sequence). Deletions cut 2 bases from V and 6 bases from J, with 7 bases between. The length of the CDR3 is 13 residues. Broader study findings: Within the allografts of patients who had graft-donor T cell macrochimerism, graft-versus-host to host-versus-graft clonal ratios were high.

The assay was immunoSEQ multiplex PCR, and TCRdb's table has in-frame clones only and misses some. The sample lists 80,000 to 95,000 clones; about 93% were seen once. The chain is built from TRBV27 and TRBJ2-2; no definite D call. The sequence was obtained from a human donor who received an intestinal transplant. The sequenced sample was unstimulated CD8+ T cells sorted from spleen or lymph node cells, obtained before intestinal transplant. The DNA of the CDR3 is TGTGCCAGCAGTTTAGGGCAATCCGGGGAGCTGTTTTTT. Translated: CASSLGQSGELFF.